These T cell receptor beta chains were read from a single sample in a study of shared clonotypes between healthy human individuals. Repertoires were generated with immunoSEQ multiplex PCR, while TCRdb's copy carries only in-frame clones and drops some. The table shows some 2,500,000 clones, with about 90% occurring only once. Source material: naive CD4+ T cells from PBMCs. Every receptor here comes from a man between 18 and 29 years old in good health. Some clones in this sample may be carry-over from other donors' samples. The CDR3 runs from the conserved cysteine through the conserved F or W. A D gene is named only where the DNA matches it firmly. Some rows have no size entry. The others give once, few or many, or a class for an expanded clone.

d_call j_call clone_size v_call cdr3_aa cdr3_nt
TRBD2 TRBJ2-3 NA TRBV23-1 CASSRAGTSDTDTQYF TGCGCCAGCAGTCGAGCGGGAACTAGCGACACAGATACGCAGTATTTT
NA TRBJ2-3 NA TRBV7-2 CASSSDRRTVVTQYF TGTGCCAGCAGCTCCGACAGACGCACAGTTGTTACGCAGTATTTT
TRBD2 TRBJ2-5 NA TRBV18 CASSPILGLAGRQETQYF TGTGCCAGCTCACCAATTTTGGGACTAGCGGGTCGACAAGAGACCCAGTACTTC
NA TRBJ2-6 NA TRBV15 CATSRQISGANVLTF TGTGCCACCAGCAGACAGATCTCTGGGGCCAACGTCCTGACTTTC
NA TRBJ2-7 NA TRBV10-3 CAISERVSAVYHEQYF TGTGCCATCAGTGAGCGGGTTTCGGCGGTATACCACGAGCAGTACTTC
NA TRBJ2-5 NA TRBV4-2 CASSQGRTDQETQYF TGTGCCAGCAGCCAAGGTCGTACAGACCAAGAGACCCAGTACTTC
NA TRBJ1-1 few TRBV7-9 CASTPRENTEAFF TGTGCCAGCACGCCAAGGGAGAACACTGAAGCTTTCTTT
NA TRBJ2-1 NA TRBV30 CAWSGGGAANSYNEQFF TGTGCCTGGAGTGGAGGTGGCGCGGCTAACTCCTACAATGAGCAGTTCTTC
NA TRBJ2-7 NA TRBV18 CASSHPTISYEQYF TGTGCCAGCTCACACCCGACGATCTCCTACGAGCAGTACTTC
TRBD1 TRBJ1-3 NA TRBV18 CASSDGQVSGNTIYF TGTGCCAGCTCCGATGGACAGGTCTCTGGAAACACCATATATTTT
TRBD2 TRBJ2-3 NA TRBV27 CASSLSLAGVVDTQYF TGTGCCAGCAGTTTATCCCTAGCGGGGGTGGTAGATACGCAGTATTTT
TRBD1 TRBJ2-2 NA TRBV6-5 CASSRQGPGELFF TGTGCCAGCAGCCGACAGGGGCCCGGGGAGCTGTTTTTT
NA TRBJ2-3 NA TRBV12-5 CASGTSPGRGPDTQYF TGTGCTAGTGGAACTTCCCCCGGCAGGGGTCCAGATACGCAGTATTTT
NA TRBJ2-7 once TRBV18 CASSPSQVSSYEQYF TGTGCCAGCTCACCGTCACAGGTGAGCTCCTACGAGCAGTACTTC
NA TRBJ2-7 NA TRBV7-9 CASSFNHGTYEQYF TGTGCCAGCAGCTTCAACCACGGGACCTACGAGCAGTACTTC
TRBD1 TRBJ2-7 NA TRBV28 CASRPGTGFSYEQYF TGTGCCAGCAGGCCCGGGACAGGGTTTTCCTACGAGCAGTACTTC